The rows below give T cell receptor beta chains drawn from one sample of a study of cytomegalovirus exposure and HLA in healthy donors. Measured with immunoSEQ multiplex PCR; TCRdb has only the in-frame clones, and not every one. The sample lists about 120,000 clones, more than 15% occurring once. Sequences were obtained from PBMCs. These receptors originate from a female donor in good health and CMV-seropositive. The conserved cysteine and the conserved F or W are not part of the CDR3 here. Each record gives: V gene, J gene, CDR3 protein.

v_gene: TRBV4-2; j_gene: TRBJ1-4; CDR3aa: ASSQGTGLNEKLF
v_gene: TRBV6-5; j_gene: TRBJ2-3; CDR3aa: ASSYAQGSTQY
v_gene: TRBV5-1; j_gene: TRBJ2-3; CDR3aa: ASSLDVSPDTQY
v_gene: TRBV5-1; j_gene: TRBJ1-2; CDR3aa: ASSLVLTGDYGYT
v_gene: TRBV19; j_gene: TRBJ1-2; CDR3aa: ASNTPRAGLHYGYT
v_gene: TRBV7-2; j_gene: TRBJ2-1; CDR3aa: ASSLGVRDRGYNEQF
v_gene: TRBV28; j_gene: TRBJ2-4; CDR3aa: ASSLKTGGLENIQY
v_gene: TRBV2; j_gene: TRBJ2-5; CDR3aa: ASSVQRETQY
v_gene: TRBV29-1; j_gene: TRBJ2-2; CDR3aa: SVVRTGELF
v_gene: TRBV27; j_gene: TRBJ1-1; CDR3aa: ASSYIRTDMNTEAF
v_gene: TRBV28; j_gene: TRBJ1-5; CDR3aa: ASSLGGSQPQH
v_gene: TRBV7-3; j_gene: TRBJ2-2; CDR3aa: ASSLTAGYTGELF
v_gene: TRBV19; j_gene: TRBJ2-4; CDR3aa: ASSIASLAKNIQY
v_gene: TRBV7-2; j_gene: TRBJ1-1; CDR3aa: ASSPYQSRDTEAF
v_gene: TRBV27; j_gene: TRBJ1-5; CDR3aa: ASSFGLRQPQH
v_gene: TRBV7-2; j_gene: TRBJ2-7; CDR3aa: ASSADRTLSYEQY
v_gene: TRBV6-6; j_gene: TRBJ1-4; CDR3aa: ASSPQGVGEKLF
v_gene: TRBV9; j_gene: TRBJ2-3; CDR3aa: ASRPGLRTDTQY
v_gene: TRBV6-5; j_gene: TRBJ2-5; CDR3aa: ASSYTGETQY
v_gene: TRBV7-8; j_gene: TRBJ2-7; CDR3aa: ASSIGTGVYEQY
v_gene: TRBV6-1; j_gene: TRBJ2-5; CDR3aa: ASSEVGQGQETQY
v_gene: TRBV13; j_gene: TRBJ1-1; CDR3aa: ASSLGSYTEAF
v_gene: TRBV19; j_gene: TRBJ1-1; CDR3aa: ASSEQVRTEAF
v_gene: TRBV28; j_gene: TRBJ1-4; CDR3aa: ASRFPATNEKLF
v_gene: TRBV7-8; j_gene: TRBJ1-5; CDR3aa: ASSLGAGDGRPQH
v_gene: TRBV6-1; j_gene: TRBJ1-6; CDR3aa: ASRLDSSYNSPLH
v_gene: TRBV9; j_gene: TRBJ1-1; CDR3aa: ASSVDGGLNTEAF
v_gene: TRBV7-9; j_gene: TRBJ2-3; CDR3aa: ASLRGDTQY
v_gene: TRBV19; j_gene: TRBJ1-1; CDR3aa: ASTPQHYSLEAF
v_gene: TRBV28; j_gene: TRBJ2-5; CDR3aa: ASSFRLAGGKETQY
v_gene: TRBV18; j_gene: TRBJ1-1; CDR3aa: ASNSRRTGVKENTEAF
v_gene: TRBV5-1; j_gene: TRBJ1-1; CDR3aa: ASSLIGRGNTEAF
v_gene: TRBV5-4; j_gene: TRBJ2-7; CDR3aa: ASSLRGGAEQY
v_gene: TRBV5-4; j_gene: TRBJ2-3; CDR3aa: ASSLVGAVWPTDTQY
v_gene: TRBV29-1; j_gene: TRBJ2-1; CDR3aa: SVPGWGLADDNEQF
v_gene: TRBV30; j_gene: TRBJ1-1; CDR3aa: AWTLGGKDAQAF
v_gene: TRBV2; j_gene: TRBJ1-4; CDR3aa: ASSPQGREKLF
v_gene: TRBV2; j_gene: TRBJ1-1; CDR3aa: ASGTARGRAF
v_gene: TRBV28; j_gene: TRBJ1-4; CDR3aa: ASIGDRETTNEKLF
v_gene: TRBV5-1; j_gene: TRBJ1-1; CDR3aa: ASSLGPQGNTEAF
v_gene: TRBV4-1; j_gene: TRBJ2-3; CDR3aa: ASSQVAGADTQY
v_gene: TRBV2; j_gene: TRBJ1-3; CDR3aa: ASSDRGSGNTIY
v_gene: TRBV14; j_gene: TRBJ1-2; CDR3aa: ASSQDPTGDYGYT
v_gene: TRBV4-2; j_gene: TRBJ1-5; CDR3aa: ASSQAHSTGNQPQH
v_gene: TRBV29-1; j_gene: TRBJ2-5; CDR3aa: SGYTGDETQY